These T cell receptor beta chains were read from a single sample in a study of T-cell reconstitution after alpha-beta-depleted transplantation in children. TCRdb independently ran MiXCR on the PCR reads; one entry per CDR3 protein. This sample carries about 590,000 distinct CDR3 sequences, 10% to 15% of them seen once, and the ten largest clones take 2.2%. Sequencing was performed on PBMCs, mostly from graft donor cells, taken 360 days after TCRalphabeta/CD19-depleted stem cell transplant. These receptors were collected from a male patient aged 10 to 17 who had a stem cell transplant for acute myeloid leukemia, so the T cells may come from the graft donor. CDR3s include the opening cysteine and the closing phenylalanine or tryptophan. Each record gives: clone size, D gene, V gene, J gene, CDR3 DNA, CDR3 protein. The D gene is left open where the match is weak. The size of a clone is reported for some rows only, either as once, few or many, or as a class for expanded clones.

>many|TRBD2|TRBV4-2|TRBJ2-4
TGTGCCAGCAGCCCCCGGGGAGGGGCCGGGAACATTCAGTACTTC
CASSPRGGAGNIQYF
>many|.|TRBV20-1|TRBJ2-2
TGCAGTACCTTCGACACCAGGATAGGCACCGGGGAGCTGTTTTTT
CSTFDTRIGTGELFF
>many|TRBD1|TRBV5-1|TRBJ2-7
TGCGCCAGCAGCTACGACAGGGGAACCTACGAGCAGTACTTC
CASSYDRGTYEQYF
>.|.|TRBV12-3/TRBV12-4|TRBJ2-7
TGTGCCAGCAGTGCTCACAGCTGGGAATCCTACGAGCAGTACTTC
CASSAHSWESYEQYF
>.|TRBD1|TRBV5-4|TRBJ2-3
TGTGCCAGCAGCGGGCCCCGGGACAGGGCTACAGATACGCAGTATTTT
CASSGPRDRATDTQYF
>.|TRBD2|TRBV29-1|TRBJ2-2
TGCAGCGTCCGACTAGCATACACCGGGGAGCTGTTTTTT
CSVRLAYTGELFF
>.|TRBD2|TRBV29-1|TRBJ2-1
TGCAGCGTTCTGGAGACTAGCCGACGACGGTGGAATGAGCAGTTCTTC
CSVLETSRRRWNEQFF
>few|.|TRBV15|TRBJ2-1
TGTGCCACCAGCAGAGATAGAGGCTTGGCAGCGTGGCAGTTCTTC
CATSRDRGLAAWQFF
>few|.|TRBV6-5|TRBJ2-1
TGTGCCAGCAGTTACACTGTGAACAATGAGCAGTTCTTC
CASSYTVNNEQFF
>few|TRBD1|TRBV6-1|TRBJ2-4
TGTGCCAGCAGTAGACAGGGGCGGGGAGCCAAAAACATTCAGTACTTC
CASSRQGRGAKNIQYF
>.|.|TRBV7-8|TRBJ2-3
TGTGCCAGCAGCCCACTAGGGCTTGGAGATACGCAGTATTTT
CASSPLGLGDTQYF
>few|TRBD2|TRBV24-1|TRBJ2-1
TGTGCCACCAGTGACCGGTCGACTAGCGGGAGCTACAATGAGCAGTTCTTC
CATSDRSTSGSYNEQFF
>few|.|TRBV20-1|TRBJ1-2
TGCAGTGCCCAGACCGGGGGCTCGTATGGCTACACCTTC
CSAQTGGSYGYTF
>many|.|TRBV20-1|TRBJ2-1
TGCAGTGCTAGACTCCGACGGCGGGGAGCCTACAATGAGCAGTTCTTC
CSARLRRRGAYNEQFF
>many|.|TRBV24-1|TRBJ2-1
TGTGCCACCAGTGATCCCACTAAGAGCTCCTACAATGAGCAGTTCTTC
CATSDPTKSSYNEQFF
>.|.|TRBV12-3/TRBV12-4|TRBJ1-1
TGTGCCAGCAGTTTGTACGCCACAAACACTGAAGCTTTCTTT
CASSLYATNTEAFF
>many|.|TRBV28|TRBJ2-7
TGTGCCAGCAGTTCTCGACTTGCTATCAATCTCGAGCAGTACTTC
CASSSRLAINLEQYF
>many|.|TRBV29-1|TRBJ2-7
TGCAGCGTTGTTTGGCGAAATTTTAGAAGGCAGTACTTC
CSVVWRNFRRQYF
>.|.|TRBV29-1|TRBJ2-1
TGCAGCGTTGAGGGAGATGGGGCCAGTCGATACAATGAGCAGTTCTTC
CSVEGDGASRYNEQFF
>many|.|TRBV28|TRBJ2-1
TGTGCCAGCAGGAACTCGGGACTGTCCTACAATGAGCAGTTCTTC
CASRNSGLSYNEQFF
>.|.|TRBV7-8|TRBJ2-1
TGTGCCAGCAGCTTAGTCCGGGGTTCTGGTGAGCAGTTCTTC
CASSLVRGSGEQFF
>.|.|TRBV20-1|TRBJ2-4
TGCAGTGCTAGAGATGACCTAGGGCTCAGGACCAAAAACATTCAGTACTTC
CSARDDLGLRTKNIQYF
>.|.|TRBV4-1|TRBJ2-7
TGCGCCAGCAGCGAAGAGGCGGGCGAGCAGTACTTC
CASSEEAGEQYF
>.|.|TRBV29-1|TRBJ2-7
TGCAGCGTTGATGGGGCGGAAGGCTACGAGCAGTACTTC
CSVDGAEGYEQYF
>.|.|TRBV27|TRBJ2-1
TGTGCCAGCAGTTCGGGGAGGGGGGCGGTGTACAATGAGCAGTTCTTC
CASSSGRGAVYNEQFF
>few|.|TRBV4-3|TRBJ2-5
TGCGCCAGCAGCCAAGACTTACGGCAGGGGGGGACCCAGTACTTC
CASSQDLRQGGTQYF